The 28 T cell receptor beta chains below come from one sample, sequenced in a study of T-cell memory formation after mild COVID-19. TCRdb ran MiXCR on the 5' RACE reads and lists one entry per CDR3 protein. The table has around 440,000 distinct CDR3 sequences, roughly 20% seen once. The specimen sequenced was PBMCs or a T cell subset sorted from them (not recorded which). The receptors shown here come from an adult woman who had mild COVID-19 (a few samples of this study predate the infection). Cell type and time point are not known.

The CDR3 sequence is CASSLDRADTEAFF. CDR3 sequence (DNA): TGCGCCAGCAGCCTGGACAGGGCGGACACTGAAGCTTTCTTT. The chain recombines TRBV5-1 with TRBJ1-1, with 8 bases fitting TRBD1. This CDR3 contains 14 residues. The V gene end was trimmed by 4 bases and the J gene end by 3 bases; junction bases not matched to a gene: 5. Germline CDR1 SGHRS, CDR2 YFSETQ.

This clonotype was detected only a few times. The chain links TRBV4-1 to TRBJ2-3, with D perhaps matching TRBD1 or TRBD2 (7 bases each). This CDR3 has 17 residues. CDR1 and CDR2 (germline): MGHRA, YSYEKL. V shed 1 base and J shed 3 bases, with 17 bases lying between them. The CDR3 loop is CASSQVPGRGGTDTQYF. DNA of the CDR3: TGCGCCAGCAGCCAAGTTCCTGGCAGGGGGGGAACAGATACGCAGTATTTT.

The CDR3 is CASRNRVGSPLHF. The CDR3 DNA reads TGTGCCAGCCGAAACAGGGTGGGTTCACCCCTCCACTTT. This sequence joins TRBV6-5 and TRBJ1-6, with D tentatively TRBD1 (6 bases). The CDR3 has 13 amino acids. Trimming took off 8 bases at V and 9 bases at J, with 14 bases between the two ends. Per the germline V gene, CDR1 is MNHEY and CDR2 is SVGAGI.

The chain employs TRBV6-1 and TRBJ2-7; 7 bases line up with TRBD2. V lost 2 bases, J lost 5 bases, and 6 bases stayed unmatched. CDR3 length: 14 residues. In germline, CDR1 is MNHNS, CDR2 SASEGT. CDR3 protein: CASSEWGGGHEQYF. In DNA form, the CDR3 reads TGTGCCAGCAGTGAATGGGGGGGAGGCCACGAGCAGTACTTC.

This chain joins TRBV7-8 and TRBJ1-2; D is possibly TRBD1 (6 bases). Trimming left V 0 bases short and J 0 bases short, with 17 bases between. The CDR3 consists of 18 residues. The germline V gene encodes CDR1 SGHVS and CDR2 FQNEAQ. CDR3 sequence reads: CASSLAGTPKGTNYGYTF. The CDR3 nucleotides are TGTGCCAGCAGCTTAGCCGGGACACCAAAGGGAACTAACTATGGCTACACCTTC. The whole variable domain, remainder taken from reference TRBV7-8 and TRBJ1-2, is GAGVSQSPRYKVAKRGQDVALRCDPISGHVSLFWYQQALGQGPEFLTYFQNEAQLDKSGLPSDRFFAERPEGSVSTLKIQRTQQEDSAVYLCASSLAGTPKGTNYGYTFGSGTRLTVV.

This chain uses TRBV10-3 with TRBJ2-1; D unclear. Germline lookup yields CDR1 ENHRY and CDR2 SYGVKD. The CDR3 has 15 amino acids. V lost 3 bases and J 8 bases, leaving 17 bases between the germline ends. For the CDR3, the DNA is TGTGCCATCAGTGATTCTCCCTCCAGTGGAGATGAGCAGTTCTTC. Amino acids: CAISDSPSSGDEQFF.

The rearrangement links TRBV11-2 to TRBJ1-1, with D possibly being TRBD1 (6 bases). Germline CDR1 and CDR2: SGHAT and FQNNGV. The V end was cut by 3 bases, the J end by 7 bases, with 21 bases between. This CDR3 spans 16 amino acids. The CDR3 sequence: CASSLINRASSREAFF. The CDR3 nucleotides are TGTGCCAGCAGCTTGATTAACAGGGCTTCAAGCCGTGAAGCTTTCTTT.

This clonotype was seen more than once but under ten times. This sequence joins TRBV20-1 and TRBJ2-2, with D unresolved. The V and J ends lost 1 base and 8 bases respectively, with 11 bases between them. CDR1 and CDR2 from the germline V gene are DFQATT and SNEGSKA (reference sequence). This CDR3 spans 13 amino acids. CDR3 DNA sequence: TGCAGTGCTAGAGGGATAGTAGGGGGGGAGCTGTTTTTT. Translation gives CSARGIVGGELFF.

The rearrangement links TRBV11-2 to TRBJ2-5; TRBD2 is a possible D gene (5 bases). The CDR3 spans 14 residues. Trimming left V 1 base short and J 5 bases short, with 11 bases between. Looked up from germline, CDR1 is SGHAT and CDR2 is FQNNGV. The CDR3 nucleotides read TGTGCCAGCAGCTTAGTCGGGGTACGGGAGACCCAGTACTTC. This encodes CASSLVGVRETQYF.

The rearrangement links TRBV5-1 to TRBJ1-2; TRBD1 is a possible D gene (5 bases). This CDR3 has 15 residues. CDR1 is SGHRS and CDR2 is YFSETQ in the germline V gene. Trimming removed 0 bases from V and 1 base from J, with 10 bases in between. In DNA, the CDR3 is TGCGCCAGCAGCTTGGGAGGGGCTTTTAACTATGGCTACACCTTC. The encoded protein is CASSLGGAFNYGYTF.

This chain uses TRBV4-1 with TRBJ1-1, with a tentative D call TRBD1 (5 bases). The CDR3 consists of 16 residues. Germline CDR1 MGHRA, CDR2 YSYEKL. The germline V and J ends were trimmed by 3 bases and 2 bases, with 16 bases remaining between them. In DNA, the CDR3 is TGCGCCAGCAGCCAGTCCCGCCGGGGCCCTAACACTGAAGCTTTCTTT. This gives the protein CASSQSRRGPNTEAFF.

This rearrangement joins TRBV4-1 to TRBJ2-1; 12 bases are shared with TRBD2. Germline lookup yields CDR1 MGHRA and CDR2 YSYEKL. This CDR3 has 18 amino acids. The junction had 9 bases not matched to a gene; V was cut back by 2 bases and J by 4 bases. The CDR3 DNA sequence: TGCGCCAGCAGCCAAAGGCCGCTAGCGGGGGGGAAATACAATGAGCAGTTCTTC. This gives the protein CASSQRPLAGGKYNEQFF.

This chain connects TRBV29-1 to TRBJ1-1; no reliable D call. Trimming cost V 3 bases and J 11 bases, with 19 bases left between them. CDR3 length: 13 amino acids. The germline gives CDR1 SQVTM, CDR2 ANQGSEA. The CDR3 here is CSVESGEVGVAFF. In DNA, the CDR3 is TGCAGCGTTGAGTCCGGCGAGGTTGGCGTCGCTTTCTTT.

The chain is built from TRBV24-1 and TRBJ2-2; a weak D match, TRBD1 (6 bases). The CDR3 loop spans 17 amino acids. V gave up 3 bases and J gave up 1 base, with 14 bases separating them. Germline lookup yields CDR1 KGHDR and CDR2 SFDVKD. CDR3 amino acids: CATSDQTGSWNTGELFF. CDR3 bases: TGTGCCACCAGTGATCAAACAGGGAGTTGGAACACCGGGGAGCTGTTTTTT.

J is TRBJ1-5 and V is TRBV6-5; 7 nucleotides line up with TRBD1. The germline V gene encodes CDR1 MNHEY and CDR2 SVGAGI. This CDR3 contains 13 residues. With V trimmed by 6 bases and J by 12 bases, 11 bases remained unmatched. The CDR3 sequence is CASSASGGYLQHF. CDR3 nucleotide sequence: TGTGCCAGCAGCGCGTCAGGGGGTTACCTCCAGCATTTT.

The J gene is TRBJ2-3, the V gene TRBV18, with D possibly TRBD2 on 6 matching bases. Trimming took 0 bases from V and 2 from J, leaving 9 bases between them. Germline lookup yields CDR1 KGHSH and CDR2 LQKENI. CDR3 length: 15 residues. CDR3 coding DNA: TGTGCCAGCTCACCACCTAGCGGATACACAGATACGCAGTATTTT. It encodes CASSPPSGYTDTQYF. Full variable domain (rest looked up from reference TRBV18 and TRBJ2-3): NAGVMQNPRHLVRRRGQEARLRCSPMKGHSHVYWYRQLPEEGLKFMVYLQKENIIDESGMPKERFSAEFPKEGPSILRIQQVVRGDSAAYFCASSPPSGYTDTQYFGPGTRLTVL.

The V call is TRBV24-1, the J call TRBJ2-3; D uncertain. With 7 bases removed from V and 6 bases from J, the gap between germline ends came to 13 bases. The CDR3 contains 13 residues. Germline V CDR1 and CDR2: KGHDR, SFDVKD. In DNA, the CDR3 is TGTGCCACCAGACCGGGTCTAGGGGATACGCAGTATTTT. Amino acids: CATRPGLGDTQYF.

The chain recombines TRBV6-5 with TRBJ1-6; possible D gene TRBD1, 6 bases. The CDR3 runs 14 residues. V gave up 5 bases and J gave up 5 bases, with 10 bases separating them. Germline V CDR1 and CDR2: MNHEY, SVGAGI. For the CDR3, the DNA is TGTGCCAGCAGTAGAGGACAGAATAATTCACCCCTCCACTTT. This gives the protein CASSRGQNNSPLHF.

This clonotype was detected ten times or more. J is TRBJ2-7 and V is TRBV9, with 8 bases lining up with TRBD2. The J segment lost 4 bases and the V segment lost 0 bases, leaving 6 bases of the junction unmatched. The germline CDR1 and CDR2 sequences are SGDLS and YYNGEE. This CDR3 is 15 amino acids long. CDR3 in DNA: TGTGCCAGCAGCGTAGGAATTAGCGGGAATTACGAGCAGTACTTC. It is translated as CASSVGISGNYEQYF.

This clonotype was observed at least ten times. The chain carries TRBV5-4 and TRBJ2-3; D is unresolved. The ends were cut back, 0 bases at V and 1 base at J, with 9 bases in the middle. Germline CDR1 is SGHNT and CDR2 is YYREEE (reference sequence). This CDR3 region has 15 residues. This CDR3 is CASSLVSPGTDTQYF. For the CDR3, the DNA is TGTGCCAGCAGCTTGGTATCACCAGGCACAGATACGCAGTATTTT.

This clonotype was found a few times. This chain uses TRBV6-5 with TRBJ2-7, with D unclear. V lost 2 bases to trimming and J lost 3 bases, with 8 bases between them. CDR1 is MNHEY, CDR2 SVGAGI, per germline. CDR3 length: 13 residues. CDR3 amino acids: CASSYTEGYEQYF. The CDR3 DNA reads as TGTGCCAGCAGTTACACCGAAGGCTACGAGCAGTACTTC.

Only a few counts were recorded for this clonotype. CDR3 DNA sequence: TGTGCCAGCACGAAAACAGGGGGGACTGAAGCTTTCTTT. As protein: CASTKTGGTEAFF. The V call is TRBV6-2 or TRBV6-3, the J call TRBJ1-1; 8 nucleotides match TRBD1. The CDR3 length is 13 residues. The germline V gene has CDR1 MNHEY and CDR2 SVGEGT. J gave up 5 bases and V 7 bases, and 6 bases lay outside the gene matches.

Ten or more counts support this clonotype. V gene TRBV18 combines with J gene TRBJ2-2; the D is unclear. Germline CDR1 is KGHSH and CDR2 is LQKENI. The CDR3 consists of 15 residues. V was trimmed by 2 bases and J by 4 bases, leaving 11 bases between them. The DNA for the CDR3 is TGTGCCAGCTCACCATCCGGCAGTTTCACCGGGGAGCTGTTTTTT. Amino acids: CASSPSGSFTGELFF.

This clonotype was picked up a small number of times. The chain's CDR3 is CASSARDTITTDTQYF. For the CDR3, the DNA is TGTGCCAGCAGCGCCCGGGACACCATTACTACAGATACGCAGTATTTT. The genes are TRBV7-8 and TRBJ2-3, with a weak D call TRBD1 (6 bases). The germline V gene encodes CDR1 SGHVS and CDR2 FQNEAQ. The CDR3 length is 16 residues. The ends were cut back, 5 bases at V and 3 bases at J, with 18 bases in the middle.

This chain uses TRBV4-3 with TRBJ2-1, with TRBD2 matching 12 bases. Germline values: CDR1 LGHNA, CDR2 YSLEER. With 4 bases clipped from V and 12 bases from J, the junction kept 16 bases outside the gene matches. The CDR3 totals 17 residues. In nucleotides, the CDR3 is TGCGCCAGCAGCCCAGAGACTAGCGGGAGTACTTATGTGGGGCAGTTCTTC. It encodes CASSPETSGSTYVGQFF.

The sample holds a few counts of this clonotype. The rearrangement links TRBV18 to TRBJ2-1; possible D gene TRBD2, 6 bases. The V end lost 1 base, the J end lost 0 bases, and 10 bases lay between the germline ends. Germline V gives CDR1 KGHSH, CDR2 LQKENI. This CDR3 comprises 16 residues. Written as DNA, the CDR3 is TGTGCCAGCTCACCACTTGCGGGGATCTCCTACAATGAGCAGTTCTTC. Translating gives CASSPLAGISYNEQFF.

The J gene is TRBJ1-2, the V gene TRBV5-4, with TRBD1 matching over 8 bases. CDR1 and CDR2 from the germline V gene are SGHNT and YYREEE (reference sequence). The CDR3 length is 15 residues. The ends lost 4 bases at V and 3 bases at J; junction bases unmatched: 8. CDR3: CASSVDRAYYYGYTF. The CDR3 DNA reads TGTGCCAGCAGCGTGGACAGGGCCTATTACTATGGCTACACCTTC.

J is TRBJ2-4 and V is TRBV27; the D gene is possibly TRBD1 (6 bases). CDR3 length: 13 residues. V was pared by 8 bases and J by 5 bases, with 13 bases between. The germline V gene encodes CDR1 MNHEY and CDR2 SMNVEV (reference sequence). DNA for the CDR3: TGTGCCAGCCGACAAGGGGGTCAAAACATTCAGTACTTC. Protein product: CASRQGGQNIQYF.